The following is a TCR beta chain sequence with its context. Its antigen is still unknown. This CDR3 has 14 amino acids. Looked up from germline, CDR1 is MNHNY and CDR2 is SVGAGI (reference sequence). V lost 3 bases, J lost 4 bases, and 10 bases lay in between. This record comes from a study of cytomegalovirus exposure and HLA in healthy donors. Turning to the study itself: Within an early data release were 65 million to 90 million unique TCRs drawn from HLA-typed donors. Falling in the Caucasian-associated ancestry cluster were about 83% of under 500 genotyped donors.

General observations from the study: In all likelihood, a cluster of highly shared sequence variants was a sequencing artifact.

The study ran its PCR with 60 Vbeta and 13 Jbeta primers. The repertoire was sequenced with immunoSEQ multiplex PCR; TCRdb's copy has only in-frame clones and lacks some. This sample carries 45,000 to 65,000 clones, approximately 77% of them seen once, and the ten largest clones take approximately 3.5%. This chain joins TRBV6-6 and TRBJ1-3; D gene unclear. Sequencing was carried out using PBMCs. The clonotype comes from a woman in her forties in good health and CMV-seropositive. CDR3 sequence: CASSYSANGNTIYF. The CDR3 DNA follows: TGTGCCAGCAGTTATTCAGCGAACGGAAACACCATATATTTT.